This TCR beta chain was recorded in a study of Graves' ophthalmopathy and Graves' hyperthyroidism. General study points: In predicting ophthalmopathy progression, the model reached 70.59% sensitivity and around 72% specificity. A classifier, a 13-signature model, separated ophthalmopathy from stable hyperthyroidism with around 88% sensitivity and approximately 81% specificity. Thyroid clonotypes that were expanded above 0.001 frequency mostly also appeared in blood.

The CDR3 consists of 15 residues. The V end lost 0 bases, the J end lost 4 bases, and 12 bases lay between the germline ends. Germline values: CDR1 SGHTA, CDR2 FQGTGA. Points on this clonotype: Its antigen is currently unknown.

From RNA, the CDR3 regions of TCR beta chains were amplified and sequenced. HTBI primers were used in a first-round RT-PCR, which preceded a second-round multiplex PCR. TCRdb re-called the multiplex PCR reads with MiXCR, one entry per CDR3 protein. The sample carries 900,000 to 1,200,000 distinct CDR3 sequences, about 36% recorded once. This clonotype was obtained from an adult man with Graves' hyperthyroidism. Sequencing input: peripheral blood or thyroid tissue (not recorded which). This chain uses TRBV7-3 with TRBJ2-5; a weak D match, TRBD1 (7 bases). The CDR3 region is CASSLTGQGGETQYF. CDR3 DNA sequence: TGTGCCAGCAGCTTAACGGGGCAGGGGGGAGAGACCCAGTACTTC.